One and the same sample provided the 8 T cell receptor beta chains below, sequenced in a study of blood T cell repertoires in COVID-19. TCRdb keeps only in-frame clones here, not all; method: immunoSEQ multiplex PCR. The data hold roughly 420,000 clones, with around 89% observed a single time. Sequenced: PBMCs or T cells enriched from blood (not recorded which). These receptor sequences come from a woman in her twenties or thirties with acute COVID-19.

The chain uses TRBV2 and TRBJ1-1; D is possibly TRBD1 (6 bases). Germline V gene sequence: CDR1 SNHLY, CDR2 FYNNEI. V lost 1 base and J 7 bases, leaving 16 bases between the germline ends. This CDR3 comprises 15 residues. CDR3 sequence (DNA): TGTGCCAGCAGTGAAGGTAAAAGACAGGTTGGTGAAGCTTTCTTT. Translated, it gives CASSEGKRQVGEAFF. Looking up the rest from reference TRBV2 and TRBJ1-1 gives the full variable domain: EPEVTQTPSHQVTQMGQEVILRCVPISNHLYFYWYRQILGQKVEFLVSFYNNEISEKSEIFDDQFSVERPDGSNFTLKIRSTKLEDSAMYFCASSEGKRQVGEAFFGQGTRLTVV.

This rearrangement joins TRBV24-1 to TRBJ2-1, with TRBD2 matching 10 bases. Germline V CDR1 and CDR2: KGHDR, SFDVKD. The CDR3 sequence is 16 residues long. The trim removed 2 bases at V and 7 bases at J, leaving 7 bases unmatched. This CDR3 is CATSDYPSGGSNEQFF. In nucleotides, the CDR3 is TGTGCCACCAGTGATTATCCTAGCGGGGGTTCGAATGAGCAGTTCTTC.

The chain is built from TRBV21-1 and TRBJ2-1; TRBD2 is the table's D call and was not checked against the DNA. TRBV21-1 constitutes a pseudogene. The CDR3 totals 14 residues. The CDR3 is CASTRGIAGGKRFF. CDR3 coding DNA: TGTGCCAGCACTCGAGGGATAGCGGGGGGGAAGAGGTTCTTC.

The V and J genes are TRBV2 and TRBJ1-5, with 10 positions matching TRBD1. Germline CDR1 SNHLY, CDR2 FYNNEI. This CDR3 has 14 amino acids. V shed 7 bases, J shed 7 bases, and the junction held 7 bases outside the gene matches. The CDR3 region is CASTSDRGLQPQHF. The DNA of the CDR3 is TGTGCCAGCACCTCTGACAGGGGGCTCCAGCCCCAGCATTTT.

The chain uses TRBV13 and TRBJ1-3, with TRBD1 identical over 7 bases. The V and J ends lost 2 bases and 6 bases, in that order; junction bases with no gene match: 4. The CDR3 runs to 14 residues. Germline CDR1 is PRHDT and CDR2 is FYEKMQ (reference sequence). The CDR3 is CASSLRGGENTIYF. The CDR3 coding sequence is TGTGCCAGCAGCTTAAGAGGGGGCGAAAACACCATATATTTT.

The chain links TRBV2 to TRBJ2-5; TRBD2 aligns across 7 bases. CDR3 length: 17 amino acids. The junction had 10 bases not matched to a gene; V was cut back by 0 bases and J by 3 bases. Germline CDR1 is SNHLY and CDR2 is FYNNEI. CDR3 DNA: TGTGCCAGCAGTGAAGCCCTTCGAGAAGCGGGGAAAGAGACCCAGTACTTC. This sequence encodes CASSEALREAGKETQYF.

The rearrangement uses TRBV10-3 and TRBJ1-5, with a possible D match to TRBD1 (5 bases). This CDR3 is built from 13 residues. CDR1 is ENHRY, CDR2 SYGVKD, per germline. V shed 3 bases and J shed 5 bases, with 8 bases lying between them. The CDR3 coding sequence is TGTGCCATCAGTGACAGGGATGATCAGCCCCAGCATTTT. Residues: CAISDRDDQPQHF.

The count of this clone is one. The chain is built from TRBV9 and TRBJ1-3; D possibly corresponds to TRBD1 (6 bases). Germline CDR1 is SGDLS and CDR2 is YYNGEE. The CDR3 length is 18 residues. Between the trimmed V and J ends, which lost 5 bases and 0 bases, there was a span of 21 bases. DNA for the CDR3: TGTGCCAGCAGTCCCATCGCGGGGGGGCTGAGCTCTGGAAACACCATATATTTT. Amino acids: CASSPIAGGLSSGNTIYF.